The T cell receptor beta chain described here comes from a study of blood T cell repertoires in COVID-19. The protocol was immunoSEQ multiplex PCR, while the TCRdb copy is restricted to in-frame clones and leaves out a portion. The sample lists about 260,000 clones; approximately 90% were seen once. Losses at the gene ends were 4 bases for V and 3 bases for J; bases not matched to a gene: 6. Germline-derived CDR1 and CDR2 are SGHRS and YFSETQ. The CDR3 covers 16 residues. The sequencing input was peripheral blood. J is TRBJ2-5 and V is TRBV5-1; 13 nucleotides line up with TRBD2. This clonotype originated in a woman aged 40 to 55 with acute or convalescent COVID-19. The CDR3 coding sequence is TGCGCCAGCAGCGTTCGACTAGCGGGGGGTAAAGAGACCCAGTACTTC. Its translation: CASSVRLAGGKETQYF.